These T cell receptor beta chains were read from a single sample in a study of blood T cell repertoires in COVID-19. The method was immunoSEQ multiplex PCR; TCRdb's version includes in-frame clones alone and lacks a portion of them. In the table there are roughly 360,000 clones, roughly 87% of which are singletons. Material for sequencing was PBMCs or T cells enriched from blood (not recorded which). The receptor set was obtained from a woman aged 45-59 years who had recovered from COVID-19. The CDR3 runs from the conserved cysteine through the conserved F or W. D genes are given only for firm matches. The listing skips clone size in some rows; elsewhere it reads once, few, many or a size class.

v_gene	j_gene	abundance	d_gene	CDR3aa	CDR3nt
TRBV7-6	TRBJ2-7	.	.	CASSLGGGSGDEQYF	TGTGCCAGCAGCTTGGGTGGAGGGAGTGGCGACGAGCAGTACTTC
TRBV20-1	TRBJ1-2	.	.	CSARGGYGYTF	TGCAGTGCTAGGGGGGGGTATGGCTACACCTTC
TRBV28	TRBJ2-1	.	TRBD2	CASSLVLAGGSEQFF	TGTGCCAGCAGTTTGGTACTAGCGGGAGGGAGTGAGCAGTTCTTC
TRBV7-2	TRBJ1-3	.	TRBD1	CASSLSGGGNTIYF	TGTGCCAGCAGCTTATCAGGGGGAGGAAACACCATATATTTT
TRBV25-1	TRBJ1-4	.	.	CASTGLHGRAGNEKLFF	TGTGCCAGCACAGGACTTCACGGACGGGCGGGGAATGAAAAACTGTTTTTT
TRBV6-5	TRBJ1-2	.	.	CASSPGTAGEGTF	TGTGCCAGCAGCCCCGGGACGGCGGGGGAGGGCACCTTC
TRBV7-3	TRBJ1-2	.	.	CASSLDGVGYTF	TGTGCCAGCAGTCTGGACGGGGTGGGCTACACCTTC
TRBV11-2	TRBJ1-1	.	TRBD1	CASSLVFGTGSTEAFF	TGTGCCAGCAGCTTAGTATTCGGGACAGGGTCCACTGAAGCTTTCTTT
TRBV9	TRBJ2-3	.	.	CASSETPSTDTQYF	TGTGCCAGCAGCGAGACACCCAGCACAGATACGCAGTATTTT
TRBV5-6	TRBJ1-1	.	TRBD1	CASSRDREVTEAFF	TGTGCCAGCAGCAGGGACAGGGAGGTCACTGAAGCTTTCTTT
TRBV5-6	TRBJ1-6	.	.	CASSLRQGLSPLHF	TGTGCCAGCAGCTTGCGGCAGGGCTTGTCACCCCTCCACTTT
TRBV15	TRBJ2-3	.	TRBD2	CATSRRGGFATKGQDTQYF	TGTGCCACCAGCAGGCGGGGGGGCTTTGCCACTAAGGGGCAGGATACGCAGTATTTT
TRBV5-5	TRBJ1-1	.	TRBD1	CASSYGQGGNTEAFF	TGTGCCAGCAGCTATGGACAGGGGGGTAACACTGAAGCTTTCTTT
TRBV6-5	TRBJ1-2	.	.	CASSYSLVTRDYGYTF	TGTGCCAGCAGTTACTCTCTCGTTACCAGGGACTATGGCTACACCTTC
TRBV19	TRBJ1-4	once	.	CASSSTGMDNEKLFF	TGTGCCAGTAGTTCTACAGGGATGGATAATGAAAAACTGTTTTTT
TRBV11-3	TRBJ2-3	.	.	CASSVTGAPTDTQYF	TGTGCCAGCAGCGTAACGGGAGCCCCCACAGATACGCAGTATTTT
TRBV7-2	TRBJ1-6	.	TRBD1	CASSSGTGGNSPLHF	TGTGCCAGCAGCTCAGGAACAGGGGGTAATTCACCCCTCCACTTT
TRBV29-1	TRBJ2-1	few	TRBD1	CSVGLAGGSYNEQFF	TGCAGCGTTGGGTTGGCAGGGGGCTCCTACAATGAGCAGTTCTTC
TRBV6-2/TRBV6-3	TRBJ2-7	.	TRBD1	CASSTLSGTGAHEQYF	TGTGCCAGCAGTACCCTGAGTGGGACAGGGGCCCACGAGCAGTACTTC
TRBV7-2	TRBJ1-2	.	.	CASSSNVYGYTF	TGTGCCAGCAGCTCTAACGTCTATGGCTACACCTTC
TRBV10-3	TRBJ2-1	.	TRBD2	CAISGTSGGAGYNEQFF	TGTGCCATCAGTGGGACTAGCGGGGGGGCCGGGTACAATGAGCAGTTCTTC
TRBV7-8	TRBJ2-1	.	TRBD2	CASSPGTSGRKFF	TGTGCCAGCAGCCCCGGGACTAGCGGTCGAAAGTTCTTC
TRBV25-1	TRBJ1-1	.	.	CASRMTGEAFF	TGTGCCAGCAGAATGACAGGAGAAGCTTTCTTT
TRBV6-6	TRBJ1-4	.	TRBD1	CASTQGDRVQAKLFF	TGTGCCAGCACACAAGGGGACAGAGTCCAAGCAAAACTGTTTTTT
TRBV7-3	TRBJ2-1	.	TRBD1	CASSPRQGGNEQFF	TGTGCCAGCAGCCCCAGACAGGGTGGCAATGAGCAGTTCTTC
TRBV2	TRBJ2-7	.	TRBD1	CASSAPDRVQYF	TGTGCCAGCAGCGCCCCAGACAGGGTGCAGTACTTC
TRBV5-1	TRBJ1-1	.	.	CASSALGVPNTEAFF	TGCGCCAGCAGCGCCCTCGGGGTACCGAACACTGAAGCTTTCTTT
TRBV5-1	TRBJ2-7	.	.	CASSLGLAGSSYEQYF	TGCGCCAGCAGCTTGGGGTTGGCGGGGTCCTCCTACGAGCAGTACTTC
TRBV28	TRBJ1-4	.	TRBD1	CATGTGGLANEKLFF	TGTGCCACCGGAACAGGGGGATTAGCTAATGAAAAACTGTTTTTT
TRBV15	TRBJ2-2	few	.	CATSRDLSGMNTGELFF	TGTGCCACCAGCAGAGATCTTAGCGGAATGAACACCGGGGAGCTGTTTTTT
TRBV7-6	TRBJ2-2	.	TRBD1	CASSLEGQGITGELFF	TGTGCCAGCAGCTTAGAGGGACAGGGGATCACCGGGGAGCTGTTTTTT
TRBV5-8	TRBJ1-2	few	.	CASSLGGLALGGYTF	TGTGCCAGCAGCTTGGGTGGACTCGCCCTGGGTGGCTACACCTTC
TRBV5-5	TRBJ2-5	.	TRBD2	CASRPPGGGQETQYF	TGTGCCAGCCGCCCCCCGGGGGGAGGTCAGGAGACCCAGTACTTC
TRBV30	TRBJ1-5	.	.	CAWSHLVSDQPQHF	TGTGCCTGGAGTCACCTGGTTAGTGATCAGCCCCAGCATTTT
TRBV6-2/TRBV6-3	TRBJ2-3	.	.	CASSYSRSTDTQYF	TGTGCCAGCAGTTACTCACGGAGCACAGATACGCAGTATTTT
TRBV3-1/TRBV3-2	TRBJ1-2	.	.	CASSLVCGYTF	TGTGCCAGCAGCCTTGTCTGTGGCTACACCTTC
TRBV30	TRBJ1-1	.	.	CAWSAGWGEAFF	TGTGCCTGGAGCGCGGGGTGGGGTGAAGCTTTCTTT
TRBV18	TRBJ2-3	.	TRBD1	CASSPREPDRITDTQYF	TGTGCCAGCTCACCTCGCGAACCGGACAGGATCACAGATACGCAGTATTTT
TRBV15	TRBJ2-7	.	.	CATSRRDKPYEQYF	TGTGCCACCAGCAGGAGGGACAAACCCTACGAGCAGTACTTC
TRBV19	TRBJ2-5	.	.	CASSIRHGGQETQYF	TGTGCCAGTAGTATACGGCACGGGGGACAAGAGACCCAGTACTTC
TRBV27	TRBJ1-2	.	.	CASSPSTGYGYTF	TGTGCCAGCAGTCCATCAACAGGCTATGGCTACACCTTC
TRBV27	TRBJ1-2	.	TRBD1	CASSPGGQGANYGYTF	TGTGCCAGCAGTCCGGGGGGACAGGGGGCAAACTATGGCTACACCTTC
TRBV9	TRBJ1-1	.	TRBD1	CASSPDRGALNTEAFF	TGTGCCAGCAGCCCGGACAGGGGGGCCTTGAACACTGAAGCTTTCTTT
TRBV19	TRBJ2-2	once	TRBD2	CASSSWIPSGGANTGELFF	TGTGCCAGTAGTTCATGGATACCTAGCGGGGGAGCGAACACCGGGGAGCTGTTTTTT
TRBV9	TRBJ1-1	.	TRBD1	CASSPWTGLNTEAFF	TGTGCCAGCAGCCCGTGGACAGGATTGAACACTGAAGCTTTCTTT
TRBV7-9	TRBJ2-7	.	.	CASSSTTVSSYEQYF	TGTGCCAGCAGCTCGACGACTGTGAGCTCCTACGAGCAGTACTTC
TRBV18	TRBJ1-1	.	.	CASSPLVGGVGNTEAFF	TGTGCCAGCTCACCGTTAGTCGGGGGGGTTGGCAACACTGAAGCTTTCTTT
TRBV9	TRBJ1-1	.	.	CASSSRGPGGNTEAFF	TGTGCCAGCAGCTCTCGGGGCCCGGGGGGGAACACTGAAGCTTTCTTT